The present T cell receptor (beta chain) was sequenced within a study of blood T cell repertoires in COVID-19 (dated by TCRdb to about 2020). For the study in its entirety: Samples covering the acute and convalescent phases of COVID-19 were provided by collaborators in the United States, Italy and Spain. The prospective study material was composed of cDNA or gDNA derived from T cells, B-cell-depleted T cells, or PBMCs. Deeply sampled blood TCRbeta repertoires from subjects exposed to, actively infected with, or recovered from COVID-19 were included in the dataset. The repertoires were released in a freely available public database intended as a resource for research on the immune response to SARS-CoV-2. Samples were obtained from the ongoing ImmuneRACE study (first 160 participants) and from about 1,300 subjects provided by 6 global collaborators. Sample metadata almost always included a de-identified subject ID, COVID-19 status, age in years and sex. Where HLA class I and class II types were available, the types were taken from metadata supplied by the sample provider, not from assay-based typing.

A second Seattle source provided samples from volunteer blood donors who had recovered from COVID-19. Each collaborating institution followed its own protocols to collect whole blood in K2EDTA tubes. Collaborator samples were shipped for TCRbeta analysis as frozen whole blood, isolated PBMCs, or DNA extracted from either sample type. TCRbeta CDR3 regions were amplified from genomic DNA by means of the immunoSEQ Assay, a bias-controlled multiplex PCR. The authors' pipeline ran thus. Nucleated cell counts per sample were estimated from amplification of reference gene primers within the assay. To quantify the absolute abundance of each unique TCRbeta CDR3 rearrangement, sequence reads were collapsed and filtered. Productive Simpson clonality was computed per sample as the square root of Simpson's diversity index over productive rearrangements. TCRdb's version of the immuneACCESS table is confined to in-frame rearrangements and falls short of the full clone set. An unresolved V gene accounts for under half of the shortfall where checked; the remainder is of unknown origin. V and J calls and clone size are copied from that table; D and trimming were computed from the DNA. This sample lists 250,000 to 350,000 clones; about 85% were detected once. 2% to 2.5% of the sample is in the top ten clones.

On this clone: What this receptor recognizes is not known. Base-call qualities are not available, and no considerably larger clone is one nucleotide away.

The CDR3 measures 14 amino acids from cysteine to phenylalanine. The sequence is cut down to CDR3 DNA, 42 bases in frame from base 1. Per the germline V gene (reference sequence), SGHNT is the CDR1 and YYREEE is the CDR2. The germline V end is reduced by 3 bases and the J end by 1 base; junction bases left unmatched: 2. Overall study results and their limits: The quantity of clinical and demographic metadata differed by source and by participant and was supplied without curation.

Sequenced input: peripheral blood. The TCR was taken from a woman in her forties or fifties who had recovered from COVID-19. This chain is built from TRBV5-4 and TRBJ1-1, with 8 bases matching TRBD1. The sequenced DNA is TGTGCCAGCAGCTACCAGGGGGCGAACACTGAAGCTTTCTTT. Translated, this is CASSYQGANTEAFF.